These 10 T cell receptor beta chains share one sample of origin, sequenced in a study of control samples from healthy donors and cancer patients. The data were produced by immunoSEQ multiplex PCR, yet TCRdb's version contains in-frame clones alone and is incomplete. This table holds 20,000 to 30,000 clones, roughly 80% found once. Sequences were obtained from PBMCs. The source of these receptors is a man in his sixties with colorectal cancer.

The chain recombines TRBV10-1 with TRBJ1-1; a weak D match, TRBD1 (6 bases). The V end was cut by 6 bases, the J end by 3 bases, with 11 bases between. Germline V gives CDR1 WNHNN, CDR2 SYGVQD (reference sequence). The CDR3 runs 13 residues. Here the CDR3 DNA reads TGCGCCAGCAGCAGGGGAGTCGACACTGAAGCTTTCTTT. This gives the protein CASSRGVDTEAFF.

The chain combines TRBV7-9 with TRBJ2-4, with a possible D match to TRBD1 (6 bases). Germline assignment: CDR1 SEHNR and CDR2 FQNEAQ (reference sequence). Trimming pared 0 bases from V and 7 bases from J, leaving 10 bases between. The CDR3 loop spans 14 amino acids. The CDR3 here is CASSLAPTGNIQYF. The CDR3 DNA is TGTGCCAGCAGCTTAGCGCCTACAGGGAACATTCAGTACTTC. Using reference TRBV7-9 and TRBJ2-4 for the parts outside the CDR3, the full variable domain is DTGVSQNPRHKITKRGQNVTFRCDPISEHNRLYWYRQTLGQGPEFLTYFQNEAQLEKSRLLSDRFSAERPKGSFSTLEIQRTEQGDSAMYLCASSLAPTGNIQYFGAGTRLSVL.

This clone occurred a few times. This chain joins TRBV2 and TRBJ1-1; D is unresolved. This CDR3 is built from 13 residues. The ends were cut back, 3 bases at V and 0 bases at J, with 5 bases in the middle. Germline V CDR1 and CDR2: SNHLY, FYNNEI. In DNA, the CDR3 is TGTGCCAGCAGTGAGATGATGAACACTGAAGCTTTCTTT. It codes for CASSEMMNTEAFF.

The chain is built from TRBV6-5 and TRBJ2-5; possibly TRBD2 for D (6 bases). The germline V gene encodes CDR1 MNHEY and CDR2 SVGAGI. This CDR3 has 11 amino acids. Trimming pared 2 bases from V and 14 bases from J, leaving 12 bases between. The CDR3 sequence is CASSYGTQYYF. The CDR3 nucleotides are TGTGCCAGCAGTTACGGGACTCAATACTACTTC.

Concerning this clone: Sequence at one end of the junction differs from germline and may be a read error. This chain uses TRBV7-8 with TRBJ2-1; 9 bases are a match to TRBD1. Looked up from germline, CDR1 is SGHVS and CDR2 is FQNEAQ. The CDR3 loop spans 14 amino acids. The CDR3 sequence: CASSLEVGTGGLFF. The CDR3 bases are TGTGCCAGCAGTTTAGAAGTAGGAACAGGGGGCTTGTTCTTC. The full variable domain, with the rest looked up from reference TRBV7-8 and TRBJ2-1, is GAGVSQSPRYKVAKRGQDVALRCDPISGHVSLFWYQQALGQGPEFLTYFQNEAQLDKSGLPSDRFFAERPEGSVSTLKIQRTQQEDSAVYLCASSLEVGTGGLFFGPGTRLTVL.

The chain is built from TRBV5-1 and TRBJ1-4; D gene ambiguous. V lost 5 bases and J 0 bases, leaving 8 bases between the germline ends. There are 14 residues in the CDR3. Looked up from germline, CDR1 is SGHRS and CDR2 is YFSETQ. The CDR3, as DNA: TGCGCCAGCAGGGAGGGTACAACTAATGAAAAACTGTTTTTT. It codes for CASREGTTNEKLFF.

V is TRBV23-1 and J is TRBJ2-5; D gene ambiguous. TRBV23-1 is given ORF status, its function remaining uncertain. This CDR3 is built from 15 residues. V lost 0 bases, J lost 1 base, and 9 bases lay in between. The CDR3 bases are TGCGCCAGCAGTCAATCGCGTAATCGCCAAGAGACCCAGTACTTC. It encodes CASSQSRNRQETQYF.

The genes are TRBV19 and TRBJ1-2; 8 bases align to TRBD1. The CDR3 length is 17 residues. V trimming: 3 bases; J trimming: 7 bases; junction bases outside the gene matches: 16. The V gene's germline CDR1 is LNHDA and CDR2 SQIVND (reference sequence). Written as DNA, the CDR3 is TGTGCCAGTAGTATTCTCCCGAGGGGGCAGGGGGCGCGTGGCTACACCTTC. This codes for CASSILPRGQGARGYTF.

The gene calls are TRBV4-1 and TRBJ1-2; maybe TRBD1 (5 bases). The germline CDR1 and CDR2 sequences are MGHRA and YSYEKL. The CDR3 has 18 residues. The germline V and J ends were trimmed by 3 bases and 6 bases, with 26 bases remaining between them. The CDR3 DNA reads TGCGCCAGCAGCCACGTGGTAGGGCGGGCAGGAGGGGCTAATGGCTACACCTTC. Translating it yields CASSHVVGRAGGANGYTF.

The chain combines TRBV7-8 with TRBJ2-4; 9 nucleotides match TRBD1. After removal of 5 bases from V and 15 bases from J, the junction contained 14 bases not matched to a gene. There are 14 residues in the CDR3. Looked up from germline, CDR1 is SGHVS and CDR2 is FQNEAQ. CDR3: CASSPDRDRADLYF. CDR3 nucleotides: TGTGCCAGCAGCCCAGATCGGGACAGGGCGGACCTGTACTTC.